This T cell receptor beta chain was recorded in a study of regulatory T cells in long-lasting Graves disease. A word on this clonotype: The antigen remains unidentified.

With iRepertoire HTBI primers and Arm-PCR of CDR3 regions, TCR beta libraries were built. TCRdb redid the calling of the multiplex PCR reads with MiXCR, one entry per CDR3 protein. The table shows 350,000 to 450,000 distinct CDR3 sequences, with about 15% occurring only once. The time point: newly diagnosed GD, antithyroid drugs for less than 3 months. PBMCs provided the RNA from which the TCR library was made. Study outcomes and limitations: Reduced TCR diversity was observed in persistent Graves' patients versus newly diagnosed patients.

This same sample was also taken into another study, of T cells in Graves' hyperthyroidism and ophthalmopathy.

Sequencing used peripheral blood mononuclear cells (PBMCs), obtained at new diagnosis, from a patient treated with antithyroid drugs. This clonotype was obtained from a woman aged 25 to 39 with Graves disease.

The CDR3, as DNA: TGCAGTGCTCTAATAGACAGGGTTGCGGGAGGCTACACCTTC. This encodes CSALIDRVAGGYTF. V usage is TRBV20-1 and J usage is TRBJ1-2; TRBD1 matches at 7 bases. J was trimmed by 8 bases and V by 5 bases; bases with no gene match: 14. Germline V gene data show CDR1 as DFQATT and CDR2 as SNEGSKA (reference sequence). The CDR3 length is 14 residues.